A single sample is the source of the 23 T cell receptor beta chains below, sequenced in a study of blood T cell repertoires in COVID-19. Repertoires were generated with immunoSEQ multiplex PCR, while TCRdb's copy carries only in-frame clones and drops some. The data show about 240,000 clones, about 70% seen once. Sequences were obtained from peripheral blood. These receptors all come from a woman older than 75 with acute or convalescent COVID-19.

The rearrangement uses TRBV5-1 and TRBJ2-6; the D gene is possibly TRBD1 (6 bases). The V gene's germline CDR1 is SGHRS and CDR2 YFSETQ. V was shortened by 4 bases and J by 1 base, with 21 bases between the two germline ends. This CDR3 comprises 19 residues. The DNA of the CDR3 is TGCGCCAGCAGCACGGACCTTCCGGGACATAGGTCTGGGGCCAACGTCCTGACTTTC. It codes for CASSTDLPGHRSGANVLTF.

This clone turned up a few times. The J gene is TRBJ2-3, the V gene TRBV5-4; 11 bases match TRBD2. Germline CDR1 is SGHNT and CDR2 is YYREEE (reference sequence). V was pared by 0 bases and J by 2 bases, with 8 bases of the junction left unmatched. The CDR3 sequence is 18 residues long. Here the CDR3 DNA reads TGTGCCAGCAGCTTGGTTCTAGCGGGGGGCTTGAACACAGATACGCAGTATTTT. Its translation: CASSLVLAGGLNTDTQYF.

The chain recombines TRBV19 with TRBJ2-3; 7 nucleotides align to TRBD1. Trimming removed 5 bases from V and 4 bases from J; junction bases left unmatched: 9. The CDR3 has 15 amino acids. Germline V CDR1 and CDR2: LNHDA, SQIVND (reference sequence). The CDR3 sequence is CASSAQGVSADTQYF. The CDR3 DNA reads TGTGCCAGTAGTGCGCAGGGGGTTTCGGCAGATACGCAGTATTTT.

The J gene is TRBJ2-7, the V gene TRBV1; no check of the table's D call, TRBD2, against the DNA was made. TRBV1 is marked as a pseudogene. CDR3 size: 16 residues. The CDR3 here is CTSSQLYSGSIYEQYF. The DNA of the CDR3 is TGCACCAGCAGCCAACTTTATAGCGGGAGTATCTACGAGCAGTACTTC.

The V gene is TRBV5-4, the J gene TRBJ2-2; D is uncertain. Trimming removed 4 bases from V and 2 bases from J, with 6 bases in between. Germline V gene lookup returns CDR1 SGHNT and CDR2 YYREEE (reference sequence). CDR3 length: 13 amino acids. This CDR3 is CASSRTNTGELFF. In DNA form, the CDR3 reads TGTGCCAGCAGCCGTACTAACACCGGGGAGCTGTTTTTT.

CDR3 in DNA: TGTGCCAGCAGGGTCTCGACGGGGAGCAATGAGCAGTTCTTC. This codes for CASRVSTGSNEQFF. The chain is built from TRBV11-2 and TRBJ2-1, with a weak D call TRBD2 (5 bases). Trimming removed 6 bases from V and 6 bases from J, with 15 bases in between. The CDR3 totals 14 residues. The germline gives CDR1 SGHAT, CDR2 FQNNGV.

This rearrangement joins TRBV6-1 to TRBJ1-3, with TRBD1 as a possible D gene (6 bases). CDR3 length: 16 residues. Trimming left V 1 base short and J 2 bases short, with 12 bases between. Germline V lookup: CDR1 MNHNS, CDR2 SASEGT. CDR3 nucleotides: TGTGCCAGCAGTGAAGGGGGGGGCTTAACTGGAAACACCATATATTTT. Translation gives CASSEGGGLTGNTIYF.

The genes are TRBV2 and TRBJ1-1; 8 nucleotides align to TRBD1. Germline V gives CDR1 SNHLY, CDR2 FYNNEI. Trimming took 3 bases from V and 7 from J; bases not matched to a gene: 7. The CDR3 covers 14 residues. The CDR3 nucleotides read TGTGCCAGCAGTGACCAGGGGGCGATCGGTGAAGCTTTCTTT. Translation: CASSDQGAIGEAFF.

This clone has at least ten counts. This sequence joins TRBV11-2 and TRBJ2-7; 7 bases match TRBD1. With 5 bases clipped from V and 1 base from J, the junction kept 8 bases outside the gene matches. The CDR3 spans 15 residues. Germline assignment: CDR1 SGHAT and CDR2 FQNNGV. CDR3: CASSLEGALSYEQYF. CDR3 DNA sequence: TGTGCCAGCAGCCTTGAGGGGGCCTTGTCCTACGAGCAGTACTTC.

As DNA, the CDR3 is TGTGCCAGCAGCATAGCGGGAGGTTCCTACGAGCAGTACTTC. This sequence encodes CASSIAGGSYEQYF. The V gene is TRBV5-5, the J gene TRBJ2-7, with TRBD2 matching over 10 bases. V lost 4 bases, J lost 1 base, and 2 bases stayed unmatched. The CDR3 covers 14 residues. Looked up from germline, CDR1 is SGHKS and CDR2 is YYEKEE (reference sequence).

In the case of this clone: The sample contains more than one DNA sequence encoding this CDR3. The V call is TRBV7-8, the J call TRBJ1-4; D is perhaps TRBD1 (5 bases). Between the trimmed V and J ends, which lost 1 base and 0 bases, there was a span of 9 bases. CDR3 size: 16 residues. CDR1 is SGHVS, CDR2 FQNEAQ, per germline. Here the CDR3 reads CASSLGGGTTNEKLFF. In DNA form, the CDR3 reads TGTGCCAGCAGCTTAGGCGGGGGGACAACTAATGAAAAACTGTTTTTT.

This clone has a handful of counts. The V gene is TRBV6-6, the J gene TRBJ1-3; 8 positions agree with TRBD1. The CDR3 covers 14 residues. The V segment lost 5 bases and the J segment 4 bases; nucleotides outside the gene matches: 4. Germline lookup yields CDR1 MNHNY and CDR2 SVGAGI (reference sequence). CDR3 loop: CASSATGGGNTIYF. CDR3 in DNA: TGTGCCAGCAGTGCTACAGGGGGAGGAAACACCATATATTTT.

The J gene is TRBJ1-3, the V gene TRBV3-1 (or the pseudogene TRBV3-2), with a possible D match to TRBD1 (6 bases). CDR3 length equals 14 residues. Trimming took off 3 bases at V and 3 bases at J, with 9 bases between the two ends. In germline, CDR1 is LGHDT, CDR2 YNNKEL (reference sequence). CDR3 protein: CASSQQGLGNTIYF. The CDR3 DNA is TGTGCCAGCAGCCAGCAGGGGCTTGGAAACACCATATATTTT.

This rearrangement joins TRBV7-3 to TRBJ2-1; 8 bases map to TRBD1. V was pared by 5 bases and J by 10 bases, with 7 bases of the junction left unmatched. This CDR3 is 13 amino acids long. CDR1 is SGHTA, CDR2 FQGTGA, per germline. Written as DNA, the CDR3 is TGTGCCAGCAGCCCCGCAGGGGGCTGGGAGCAGTTCTTC. Translated, it gives CASSPAGGWEQFF.

The V gene is TRBV30, the J gene TRBJ1-1; 9 nucleotides agree with TRBD1. The CDR3 is 13 amino acids. The V gene end was trimmed by 8 bases and the J gene end by 5 bases; junction bases not matched to a gene: 9. CDR1 is GTSNPN, CDR2 SVGIG, per germline (reference sequence). The CDR3 region has the DNA TGTGCCCATAGGACAGGGGTCCGGACTGAAGCTTTCTTT. The encoded protein is CAHRTGVRTEAFF.

The chain recombines TRBV6-5 with TRBJ1-2; D is unclear. V was shortened by 7 bases and J by 3 bases, with 15 bases between the two germline ends. The CDR3 length is 14 residues. Germline V gene data show CDR1 as MNHEY and CDR2 as SVGAGI. The CDR3 nucleotides are TGTGCCAGCACCAAGGGTGGGAGGCACTATGGCTACACCTTC. Translating it yields CASTKGGRHYGYTF.

The rearrangement joins TRBV6-1 to TRBJ1-3, with 7 bases fitting TRBD1. The CDR3 runs 17 residues. The ends lost 2 bases at V and 3 bases at J; junction bases unmatched: 10. The V gene's germline CDR1 is MNHNS and CDR2 SASEGT. CDR3 bases: TGTGCCAGCAGTGAACAGACAGGGAGGCTGAATGGAAACACCATATATTTT. Amino acids: CASSEQTGRLNGNTIYF.

V is TRBV10-2 and J is TRBJ1-1; perhaps TRBD1 as D (6 bases). Germline CDR1 reads WSHSY; CDR2 reads SAAADI. There are 15 residues in the CDR3. V lost 4 bases to trimming and J lost 1 base, with 13 bases between them. CDR3 region: CASSGLGQKNTEAFF. CDR3 sequence (DNA): TGCGCCAGCAGTGGCTTGGGACAAAAGAACACTGAAGCTTTCTTT.

Remarks on this clone: This may be a read error, as it is one base from a much larger clone. The chain employs TRBV7-8 and TRBJ2-2; a weak D match, TRBD2 (6 bases). The CDR3 length is 14 residues. CDR1 SGHVS and CDR2 FQNEAQ come from the germline V gene. Trimming left V 0 bases short and J 4 bases short, with 6 bases between. The CDR3 region has the DNA TGTGCCAGCAGCTTAGCGCGGGGCACCGGGGAGCTGTTTTTT. It codes for CASSLARGTGELFF.

The chain has TRBV27 and TRBJ2-1; 7 bases align to TRBD1. CDR1 is MNHEY, CDR2 SMNVEV, per germline (reference sequence). The ends lost 8 bases at V and 7 bases at J; junction bases unmatched: 14. The CDR3 covers 15 residues. CDR3 loop: CASRPGTVGRNEQFF. In nucleotides, the CDR3 is TGTGCCAGCCGGCCGGGGACAGTCGGCCGTAATGAGCAGTTCTTC.

V is TRBV7-9 and J is TRBJ2-1; TRBD2 is a possible D gene (6 bases). Trimming removed 5 bases from V and 5 bases from J, with 16 bases in between. This CDR3 contains 15 residues. The germline V gene encodes CDR1 SEHNR and CDR2 FQNEAQ (reference sequence). The CDR3 region is CASSPTGAGNNEQFF. In DNA, the CDR3 is TGTGCCAGCAGCCCCACCGGGGCGGGAAACAATGAGCAGTTCTTC.

Of note for this clone: The same CDR3 arises from other DNA sequences in this sample as well. The V and J genes are TRBV19 and TRBJ2-5; tentative D call: TRBD1 (6 bases). This CDR3 spans 13 amino acids. V lost 1 base, J lost 4 bases, and 7 bases lay in between. Germline loops: CDR1 LNHDA, CDR2 SQIVND (reference sequence). The CDR3 is CASSIGRGETQYF. CDR3 coding DNA: TGTGCCAGTAGTATAGGCAGGGGAGAGACCCAGTACTTC. Full variable domain (missing parts from reference TRBV19 and TRBJ2-5): DGGITQSPKYLFRKEGQNVTLSCEQNLNHDAMYWYRQDPGQGLRLIYYSQIVNDFQKGDIAEGYSVSREKKESFPLTVTSAQKNPTAFYLCASSIGRGETQYFGPGTRLLVL.

Only one count was recorded for this clone. This chain connects TRBV2 to TRBJ1-4, with D perhaps matching TRBD1 (6 bases). CDR1 and CDR2 from the germline V gene are SNHLY and FYNNEI. V was shortened by 1 base and J by 4 bases, with 13 bases between the two germline ends. The CDR3 totals 16 residues. CDR3 sequence reads: CASSEDRARINEKLFF. The CDR3 DNA sequence: TGTGCCAGCAGTGAAGACAGGGCAAGGATTAATGAAAAACTGTTTTTT.